The entry that follows covers one T cell receptor beta chain sequence. The antigen is unknown. These data are taken from a study of cytomegalovirus exposure and HLA in healthy donors. Study-level results: Productive status was seen about 87% or about 30% of the time for most TCR beta V segments in an earlier analysis. For most subjects, TCR beta sequences were reported to predict HLA-A and HLA-B alleles with accuracy. It was likely that a cluster of highly shared sequence variants was a sequencing artifact. As confirmed in vitro, a few CMV-associated chains were specific for CMV antigens.

Germline V gene sequence: CDR1 SGHAT, CDR2 FQNNGV. Between the trimmed V and J ends, which lost 2 bases and 1 base, there was a span of 15 bases. The CDR3 sequence is 16 residues long. The PCR used 60 Vbeta and 13 Jbeta primers. Clones were sequenced by immunoSEQ multiplex PCR, and TCRdb holds only the in-frame ones, with some missing. The sample shows 100,000 to 150,000 clones, 78% of them seen only once. The J gene is TRBJ2-7, the V gene TRBV11-2; possible D gene TRBD2, 7 bases. The sequenced sample was PBMCs. The origin of this receptor is a man between 35 and 55 years old in good health and CMV-seronegative. The CDR3 is CASSLKAGTWSYEQYF. Here the CDR3 DNA reads TGTGCCAGCAGCTTAAAAGCGGGGACATGGTCCTACGAGCAGTACTTC.